The rows below give T cell receptor beta chains drawn from one sample of a study of blood T cell repertoires in COVID-19. TCRdb's copy holds only in-frame clones and misses some; the assay was immunoSEQ multiplex PCR. Here the sample spans 200,000 to 250,000 clones, roughly 90% being singletons. Sample: peripheral blood. Receptor source: a man between 65 and 80 years old with acute or convalescent COVID-19. Both conserved end residues are part of each CDR3. Each record gives: J gene, clone size, D gene, CDR3 length, V gene, CDR3 protein, CDR3 DNA. A D gene is named only where the DNA matches it firmly. The size of a clone is reported for some rows only, either as once, few or many, or as a class for expanded clones.

TRBJ2-7,-,TRBD1,17,TRBV28,CASSLFRGQGSSYEQYF,TGTGCCAGCAGTTTATTTAGGGGACAGGGGTCCTCCTACGAGCAGTACTTC
TRBJ2-3,-,TRBD2,16,TRBV6-1,CASSDSVGTSGNTQYF,TGTGCCAGCAGTGATTCTGTTGGGACTAGCGGGAATACGCAGTATTTT
TRBJ2-1,-,TRBD1,14,TRBV5-4,CASSPRTGLDEQFF,TGTGCCAGCAGCCCACGGACAGGTTTGGATGAGCAGTTCTTC
TRBJ2-7,-,TRBD2,15,TRBV6-5,CASSLLAGGKNEQYF,TGTGCCAGCAGCTTACTAGCGGGAGGAAAGAACGAGCAGTACTTC
TRBJ1-1,-,-,12,TRBV10-3,CAISESGAEAFF,TGTGCCATCAGTGAGTCCGGGGCTGAAGCTTTCTTT
TRBJ2-1,-,TRBD1,16,TRBV7-3,CASSLPAGTEFNEQFF,TGTGCCAGCAGCTTACCAGCCGGGACAGAATTCAATGAGCAGTTCTTC
TRBJ1-1,-,-,12,TRBV5-1,CASSLSSAEAFF,TGCGCCAGCAGCTTGTCTAGCGCTGAAGCTTTCTTT
TRBJ2-7,-,TRBD1,15,TRBV30,CAWDRGRTNSYEQYF,TGTGCCTGGGACAGGGGGCGAACCAACTCCTACGAGCAGTACTTC
TRBJ1-5,-,TRBD1,13,TRBV6-2/TRBV6-3,CASSDRGNQPQHF,TGTGCCAGCAGTGACAGGGGCAATCAGCCCCAGCATTTT
TRBJ2-7,-,TRBD1,14,TRBV6-2/TRBV6-3,CASSPRQGSYEQYF,TGTGCCAGCAGTCCACGACAGGGTTCCTACGAGCAGTACTTC
TRBJ1-2,-,TRBD1,16,TRBV10-3,CAISESRQGGNYGYTF,TGTGCCATCAGTGAGTCTCGGCAGGGGGGTAACTATGGCTACACCTTC
TRBJ1-2,once,-,15,TRBV7-9,CASSLEVSGGYGYTF,TGTGCCAGCAGCTTAGAAGTTTCGGGGGGGTATGGCTACACCTTC
TRBJ2-2,once,-,14,TRBV28,CASSPGLPTGELFF,TGTGCCAGCAGTCCAGGACTGCCTACCGGGGAGCTGTTTTTT
TRBJ2-2,-,-,17,TRBV27,CASSLNLDWSQGGELFF,TGTGCCAGCAGTTTAAACCTTGATTGGTCCCAGGGCGGGGAGCTGTTTTTT
TRBJ2-7,few,-,15,TRBV5-1,CASSSGTTALSEQYF,TGCGCCAGCAGTTCCGGGACAACCGCCCTGAGCGAGCAGTACTTC
TRBJ1-5,-,TRBD1,16,TRBV19,CASSTRFGTGNQPQHF,TGTGCCAGTAGTACACGATTCGGGACAGGCAATCAGCCCCAGCATTTT
TRBJ1-2,once,-,11,TRBV5-6,CASSFSYGYTF,TGTGCCAGCAGCTTTAGCTATGGCTACACCTTC
TRBJ2-1,-,TRBD1,17,TRBV23-1,CASRELWDRGTYNEQFF,TGCGCCAGCAGGGAATTGTGGGACAGGGGAACCTACAATGAGCAGTTCTTC
TRBJ1-6,-,-,14,TRBV4-1,CASSQGHRDSPLHF,TGCGCCAGCAGCCAAGGCCACAGGGACTCACCCCTCCACTTT
TRBJ1-6,-,-,14,TRBV7-2,CASSLSSGVGGLHF,TGTGCCAGCAGCTTATCGTCAGGGGTGGGGGGGCTCCACTTT
TRBJ2-2,-,-,19,TRBV9,CASSATWTRDLRYTGELFF,TGTGCCAGCAGCGCCACTTGGACAAGGGATCTACGATACACCGGGGAGCTGTTTTTT
TRBJ2-4,-,TRBD1,17,TRBV11-2,CASSPRDRRLAKNIQYF,TGTGCCAGCAGCCCCCGGGACAGGAGACTAGCCAAAAACATTCAGTACTTC
TRBJ2-7,-,TRBD1,17,TRBV4-2,CASSPMVGPTGAYEQYF,TGTGCCAGCAGCCCGATGGTCGGACCGACAGGGGCCTACGAGCAGTACTTC
TRBJ1-2,-,-,13,TRBV19,CASSTGSNYGYTF,TGTGCCAGTAGTACGGGGAGTAACTATGGCTACACCTTC
TRBJ2-2,-,TRBD2,15,TRBV7-3,CASSPTSGTTGELFF,TGTGCCAGCAGCCCTACTAGCGGGACGACCGGGGAGCTGTTTTTT
TRBJ2-7,-,-,13,TRBV29-1,CSVLEPRSYEQYF,TGCAGCGTGCTCGAGCCCCGCTCCTACGAGCAGTACTTC
TRBJ2-1,-,TRBD1,15,TRBV28,CASSSGTGNYNEQFF,TGTGCCAGCAGTTCCGGGACAGGGAACTACAATGAGCAGTTCTTC
TRBJ1-3,-,-,15,TRBV19,CASSIEASSGNTIYF,TGTGCCAGTAGTATAGAAGCGAGCTCTGGAAACACCATATATTTT
TRBJ2-2,few,TRBD1,14,TRBV5-1,CASSPGQATGELFF,TGCGCCAGCAGCCCTGGACAGGCCACCGGGGAGCTGTTTTTT
TRBJ1-5,-,-,12,TRBV28,CASSLTRQPQHF,TGTGCCAGCAGTTTAACGCGCCAGCCCCAGCATTTT
TRBJ2-3,-,TRBD1,15,TRBV5-1,CASSPPTGGTDTQYF,TGCGCCAGCAGCCCGCCGACAGGGGGCACAGATACGCAGTATTTT
TRBJ1-2,-,-,15,TRBV7-9,CASSFNREKDYGYTF,TGTGCCAGCAGCTTCAACAGGGAAAAGGACTATGGCTACACCTTC
TRBJ1-1,-,TRBD1,15,TRBV19,CASRPLDRGHTEAFF,TGTGCCAGTAGGCCGCTGGACAGGGGGCATACTGAAGCTTTCTTT
TRBJ1-3,-,-,16,TRBV5-5,CASSSTGNIAGNTIYF,TGTGCCAGCAGCTCCACAGGGAATATTGCTGGAAACACCATATATTTT
TRBJ2-7,-,TRBD2,14,TRBV18,CASSVGFRGDEQYF,TGTGCCAGCTCGGTGGGCTTTCGGGGGGACGAGCAGTACTTC
TRBJ2-5,-,-,12,TRBV7-9,CASSIILETQYF,TGTGCCAGCAGCATAATCTTGGAGACCCAGTACTTC
TRBJ2-7,once,TRBD1,15,TRBV6-1,CASREGTGGFNEQYF,TGTGCCAGCAGAGAAGGGACAGGGGGCTTCAACGAGCAGTACTTC
TRBJ1-5,-,TRBD1,17,TRBV6-1,CASSEHLTGSVNQPQHF,TGTGCCAGCAGTGAACACCTGACAGGGAGCGTCAATCAGCCCCAGCATTTT
TRBJ2-3,-,TRBD2,16,TRBV9,CASSDRTSVSTDTQYF,TGTGCCAGCAGCGACCGGACTAGCGTTAGCACAGATACGCAGTATTTT
TRBJ2-4,once,-,15,TRBV18,CASSPEAGVGNIQYF,TGTGCCAGCTCACCAGAGGCAGGGGTTGGGAACATTCAGTACTTC
TRBJ2-7,once,-,13,TRBV5-6,CASSLFVSYEQYF,TGTGCCAGCAGCTTGTTCGTCTCCTACGAGCAGTACTTC
TRBJ2-2,few,TRBD2,16,TRBV7-8,CASRVLAGSNTGELFF,TGTGCCAGCCGCGTACTAGCGGGGAGTAACACCGGGGAGCTGTTTTTT
TRBJ2-2,-,-,13,TRBV12-3/TRBV12-4,CASRTGYSGELFF,TGTGCCAGCAGAACAGGGTACAGCGGGGAGCTGTTTTTT
TRBJ2-5,-,-,13,TRBV3-1/TRBV3-2,CASSQDVGSTQYF,TGTGCCAGCAGCCAAGATGTCGGGAGTACCCAGTACTTC
TRBJ2-7,-,TRBD2,12,TRBV28,CASSLAGDEQYF,TGTGCCAGCAGTTTGGCGGGAGACGAGCAGTACTTC
TRBJ2-3,-,-,15,TRBV5-1,CASRPATGPTDTQYF,TGCGCCAGCCGTCCTGCCACAGGCCCCACAGATACGCAGTATTTT
TRBJ1-5,once,TRBD1,17,TRBV28,CASSPPRDRGMGQPQHF,TGTGCCAGCAGCCCACCGCGGGACAGGGGTATGGGTCAGCCCCAGCATTTT
TRBJ2-1,-,TRBD1,15,TRBV7-2,CASSLDRGAYNEQFF,TGTGCCAGCAGCTTAGACAGGGGCGCCTACAATGAGCAGTTCTTC
TRBJ2-7,-,-,15,TRBV4-2,CASSQVVGGSYEQYF,TGTGCCAGCAGCCAAGTCGTGGGGGGTAGCTACGAGCAGTACTTC
TRBJ1-2,few,-,16,TRBV5-1,CASSLDLTGANYGYTF,TGCGCCAGCAGCTTGGATCTAACAGGTGCTAACTATGGCTACACCTTC
TRBJ1-6,-,-,15,TRBV27,CASSRQFFYNSPLHF,TGTGCCAGCAGTAGACAGTTCTTCTATAATTCACCCCTCCACTTT
TRBJ2-2,many,TRBD1,16,TRBV5-6,CASSLEDRGLTGELFF,TGTGCCAGCAGCTTGGAAGACAGGGGGCTCACCGGGGAGCTGTTTTTT
TRBJ2-7,-,-,14,TRBV6-2/TRBV6-3,CASSPRTGTYEQYF,TGTGCCAGCAGCCCGCGAACAGGGACCTACGAGCAGTACTTC
TRBJ1-2,-,-,14,TRBV9,CASSTRTGNYGYTF,TGTGCCAGCAGCACACGCACGGGTAACTATGGCTACACCTTC
TRBJ1-1,-,-,15,TRBV5-5,CASSLLLRGSTEAFF,TGTGCCAGCAGCTTGTTGTTACGGGGGAGTACTGAAGCTTTCTTT
TRBJ2-1,-,-,12,TRBV12-5,CASGLVTYEQFF,TGTGCTAGTGGTTTGGTCACATATGAGCAGTTCTTC
TRBJ2-3,-,-,14,TRBV7-3,CASSRAGGTDTQYF,TGTGCCAGCAGTCGAGCGGGCGGCACAGATACGCAGTATTTT
TRBJ1-2,-,TRBD1,13,TRBV7-9,CASSFGQGDGYTF,TGTGCCAGCAGCTTCGGACAGGGGGATGGCTACACCTTC